One and the same sample provided the 10 T cell receptor beta chains below, sequenced in a study of a mutant IDH1 vaccine in newly diagnosed glioma. Here immunoSEQ multiplex PCR was the method, and the copy in TCRdb shows in-frame clones only, minus some. Here the sample spans tens of thousands of clones, approximately 85% being singletons. Specified time point: week 23, last vaccination. Alongside topical imiquimod, each dose of vaccine comprised 300 ug of mutant IDH1 20-mer peptide. Their specific antigens are unknown. Sequencing was performed on PBMCs, taken from a glioma patient whose treatment included an IDH1 peptide vaccine. The receptor source for this set is a woman in her 50s with glioma.

The table lists this clone with a count of one. This sequence joins TRBV18 and TRBJ2-3; 9 bases line up with TRBD2. The ends lost 3 bases at V and 2 bases at J; junction bases unmatched: 12. This CDR3 comprises 18 residues. CDR1 and CDR2 from the germline V gene are KGHSH and LQKENI. The CDR3 nucleotides are TGTGCCAGCTCACCTCTACCTAACGCGGGAGGGCCCACAGATACGCAGTATTTT. Amino acids: CASSPLPNAGGPTDTQYF.

The CDR3 sequence: CASSQTGSIYEQFF. The CDR3 region has the DNA TGTGCCAGCAGCCAAACAGGCTCCATCTATGAGCAGTTCTTC. This sequence joins TRBV6-5 and TRBJ2-1; TRBD1 is a possible D gene (5 bases). Trimming pared 6 bases from V and 8 bases from J, leaving 17 bases between. This CDR3 is built from 14 residues. CDR1 is MNHEY and CDR2 is SVGAGI in the germline V gene.

The V and J genes are TRBV27 and TRBJ2-5; no definite D call. Per germline, CDR1 MNHEY and CDR2 SMNVEV (reference sequence). V was shortened by 6 bases and J by 0 bases, with 14 bases between the two germline ends. The CDR3 length is 15 residues. The CDR3 sequence: CASSPKALYQETQYF. The CDR3 DNA sequence: TGTGCCAGCAGCCCCAAGGCGCTGTACCAAGAGACCCAGTACTTC.

This clone was counted a few times. The rearrangement links TRBV6-5 to TRBJ1-1; possible D gene TRBD1, 5 bases. V was cut by 0 bases and J by 3 bases, with 14 bases left in between. This CDR3 is 16 amino acids long. Germline V gene lookup returns CDR1 MNHEY and CDR2 SVGAGI. CDR3 DNA: TGTGCCAGCAGTTACTCCGGGATCAGGGTGGACACTGAAGCTTTCTTT. Translating it yields CASSYSGIRVDTEAFF.

The V gene is TRBV6-6, the J gene TRBJ1-5; D uncertain. Trimming removed 6 bases at V and 3 bases at J, with 12 bases between. CDR1 and CDR2 (germline): MNHNY, SVGAGI (reference sequence). The CDR3 loop spans 14 amino acids. The CDR3 nucleotides are TGTGCCAGCAGGCCGATTGGGCTCAATCAGCCCCAGCATTTT. Protein sequence: CASRPIGLNQPQHF.

This clone was counted a single time. This chain joins TRBV7-2 and TRBJ2-1; the D gene is possibly TRBD1 (6 bases). Germline V CDR1 and CDR2: SGHTA, FQGNSA. V was trimmed by 5 bases and J by 3 bases, leaving 17 bases between them. The CDR3 sequence is 16 residues long. The CDR3 loop is CASSHPLGGRYNEQFF. For the CDR3, the DNA is TGTGCCAGCAGCCACCCCCTAGGGGGTCGCTACAATGAGCAGTTCTTC.

The rearrangement uses TRBV12-5 and TRBJ2-7; 7 nucleotides align to TRBD1. With V trimmed by 1 base and J by 2 bases, 14 bases remained unmatched. Germline loops: CDR1 LGHNT, CDR2 FRNRAP. CDR3 length: 18 residues. In DNA, the CDR3 is TGTGCTAGTGGTTTGGACCGGCGAGGTGACAGGGAACCCTACGAGCAGTACTTC. Translating it yields CASGLDRRGDREPYEQYF.

The rearrangement joins TRBV11-2 to TRBJ2-5; 10 positions agree with TRBD2. Trimming at V came to 5 bases and at J to 5 bases, leaving 11 bases not matched to a gene. CDR1 is SGHAT and CDR2 is FQNNGV in the germline V gene. This CDR3 is built from 16 residues. This CDR3 is CASSPGTSAEWETQYF. The CDR3 nucleotides are TGTGCCAGCAGCCCGGGGACTAGCGCCGAGTGGGAGACCCAGTACTTC. The full variable domain, completed using reference TRBV11-2 and TRBJ2-5, is EAGVAQSPRYKIIEKRQSVAFWCNPISGHATLYWYQQILGQGPKLLIQFQNNGVVDDSQLPKDRFSAERLKGVDSTLKIQPAKLEDSAVYLCASSPGTSAEWETQYFGPGTRLLVL.

The chain recombines TRBV6-1 with TRBJ1-5; TRBD1 is a possible D gene (5 bases). CDR1 is MNHNS, CDR2 SASEGT, per germline. This CDR3 has 15 amino acids. The V and J ends lost 2 bases and 4 bases respectively, with 12 bases between them. CDR3 sequence: CASSEYRQINQPQHF. CDR3 bases: TGTGCCAGCAGTGAATACAGGCAAATAAATCAGCCCCAGCATTTT.

The chain combines TRBV5-1 with TRBJ2-2; 12 bases align to TRBD2. This CDR3 has 16 residues. The V segment lost 3 bases and the J segment 5 bases; nucleotides outside the gene matches: 5. Germline CDR1 is SGHRS and CDR2 is YFSETQ. CDR3 nucleotide sequence: TGCGCCAGCAGCTCGACCGGGACTAGCGGGACCGGGGAGCTGTTTTTT. Translated: CASSSTGTSGTGELFF.